The 14 T cell receptor beta chains below come from one sample, sequenced in a study of blood T cell repertoires in COVID-19. Clones were sequenced by immunoSEQ multiplex PCR, and TCRdb holds only the in-frame ones, with some missing. The top ten hold over 0.85% of the sample, which has 30,000 to 40,000 clones, over 85% seen once. Source material: peripheral blood. These receptors were collected from a male donor with active COVID-19.

V usage is TRBV6-6 and J usage is TRBJ1-5, with D uncertain. V lost 7 bases and J 5 bases, leaving 15 bases between the germline ends. Germline values: CDR1 MNHNY, CDR2 SVGAGI (reference sequence). The CDR3 is made up of 14 amino acids. This CDR3 is CASKGSGFDQPQHF. The CDR3 DNA sequence: TGTGCCAGCAAGGGAAGCGGGTTCGATCAGCCCCAGCATTTT.

CDR3 loop: CASSQDFEQFF. As DNA, the CDR3 is TGTGCCAGCTCCCAGGATTTTGAGCAGTTCTTC. The chain employs TRBV18 and TRBJ2-1, with D hard to call. The germline V gene encodes CDR1 KGHSH and CDR2 LQKENI. This CDR3 comprises 11 residues. The ends were cut back, 6 bases at V and 9 bases at J, with 9 bases in the middle. The whole variable domain, filled in from reference TRBV18 and TRBJ2-1, reads NAGVMQNPRHLVRRRGQEARLRCSPMKGHSHVYWYRQLPEEGLKFMVYLQKENIIDESGMPKERFSAEFPKEGPSILRIQQVVRGDSAAYFCASSQDFEQFFGPGTRLTVL.

The V and J genes are TRBV5-5 and TRBJ1-5; D possibly corresponds to TRBD1 (5 bases). In germline, CDR1 is SGHKS, CDR2 YYEKEE (reference sequence). The CDR3 runs to 15 residues. V was cut by 3 bases and J by 3 bases, with 13 bases left in between. The CDR3, as DNA: TGTGCCAGCAGCTGGTGGGGGGACTTCAATCAGCCCCAGCATTTT. Translation gives CASSWWGDFNQPQHF.

The CDR3 DNA reads as TGTGCCAGTGACAGTCGCGGTACGCAGTATTTT. Amino acid sequence: CASDSRGTQYF. The V call is TRBV19, the J call TRBJ2-3; D possibly corresponds to TRBD1 (5 bases). CDR3 length: 11 residues. Looked up from germline, CDR1 is LNHDA and CDR2 is SQIVND (reference sequence). Trimming left V 8 bases short and J 8 bases short, with 11 bases between.

The chain carries TRBV9 and TRBJ1-2; 11 nucleotides match TRBD1. V was clipped by 2 bases and J by 4 bases; unmatched bases: 7. This CDR3 has 16 residues. From germline, CDR1 is SGDLS and CDR2 YYNGEE. The CDR3 DNA is TGTGCCAGCAGCGTCAGGACAGGGGGCTCCATCTATGGCTACACCTTC. This gives the protein CASSVRTGGSIYGYTF.

J is TRBJ1-6 and V is TRBV4-3; a possible D gene is TRBD1 (5 bases). Germline-derived CDR1 and CDR2 are LGHNA and YSLEER. V was pared by 0 bases and J by 7 bases, with 7 bases between. This CDR3 has 14 residues. CDR3 residues: CASSQDRGNSPLHF. DNA for the CDR3: TGCGCCAGCAGCCAAGATCGGGGGAATTCACCCCTCCACTTT.

This clone was picked up a small number of times. This sequence joins TRBV6-2 or TRBV6-3 and TRBJ2-5; TRBD1 aligns across 10 bases. The germline V gene has CDR1 MNHEY and CDR2 SVGEGT. V lost 7 bases, J lost 0 bases, and 11 bases stayed unmatched. The CDR3 is 17 amino acids. CDR3 nucleotides: TGTGCCAGCACCCCCCCTCTGGGGACAGGGGACCAAGAGACCCAGTACTTC. Its protein is CASTPPLGTGDQETQYF.

V is TRBV6-2 or TRBV6-3 and J is TRBJ1-1; no reliable D call. Between the trimmed V and J ends, which lost 6 bases and 4 bases, there was a span of 12 bases. The CDR3 consists of 13 residues. Germline V gives CDR1 MNHEY, CDR2 SVGEGT. CDR3 nucleotide sequence: TGTGCCAGCAGCGGCCAGGTTGGCACTGAAGCTTTCTTT. Translating gives CASSGQVGTEAFF.

The chain couples TRBV3-1 (or the pseudogene TRBV3-2) to TRBJ1-1, with a tentative D call TRBD1 (5 bases). This CDR3 is built from 16 residues. Per germline, CDR1 LGHDT and CDR2 YNNKEL (reference sequence). The germline V and J ends were trimmed by 1 base and 0 bases, with 12 bases remaining between them. CDR3 sequence: CASSQGLGRVNTEAFF. CDR3 DNA sequence: TGTGCCAGCAGCCAAGGATTAGGCAGGGTGAACACTGAAGCTTTCTTT.

This clone was counted a single time. This chain joins TRBV7-8 and TRBJ1-1, with D perhaps matching TRBD1 (6 bases). Between the trimmed V and J ends, which lost 1 base and 4 bases, there was a span of 13 bases. The CDR3 extends over 15 amino acids. Germline V gene sequence: CDR1 SGHVS, CDR2 FQNEAQ. CDR3 nucleotide sequence: TGTGCCAGCAGCTTAGTAGCAGGGGCATTCACTGAAGCTTTCTTT. This gives the protein CASSLVAGAFTEAFF.

V usage is TRBV4-3 and J usage is TRBJ2-2; 7 bases agree with TRBD2. This CDR3 region has 15 residues. The V and J ends lost 2 bases and 7 bases, in that order; junction bases with no gene match: 7. Germline CDR1 is LGHNA and CDR2 is YSLEER. Here the CDR3 reads CASSQTPGRGGELFF. CDR3 nucleotides: TGCGCCAGCAGCCAAACCCCGGGGAGGGGCGGGGAGCTGTTTTTT.

The V and J genes are TRBV30 and TRBJ1-2, with TRBD1 matching over 7 bases. With V trimmed by 4 bases and J by 2 bases, 7 bases remained unmatched. From germline, CDR1 is GTSNPN and CDR2 SVGIG (reference sequence). The CDR3 is 14 residues long. CDR3 protein: CAWTPGQLNYGYTF. The CDR3 DNA sequence: TGTGCCTGGACTCCGGGACAGTTAAACTATGGCTACACCTTC.

This chain links TRBV7-2 with TRBJ2-1, with a weak D call TRBD2 (5 bases). CDR1 is SGHTA, CDR2 FQGNSA, per germline. Trimming pared 2 bases from V and 6 bases from J, leaving 11 bases between. The CDR3 runs 14 residues. The CDR3 is CASSLTSSTNEQFF. CDR3 DNA sequence: TGTGCCAGCAGCTTAACTAGTTCCACCAATGAGCAGTTCTTC.

This chain uses TRBV3-1 (or the pseudogene TRBV3-2) with TRBJ1-1; 9 nucleotides match TRBD1. The CDR3 is 18 amino acids. In germline, CDR1 is LGHDT, CDR2 YNNKEL (reference sequence). CDR3 sequence (DNA): TGTGCTTCCCGGGGCGTCACCGGGACAGGGTCCTTTAACACTGAAGCTTTCTTT. Its translation: CASRGVTGTGSFNTEAFF.